This is a list of T cell receptor beta chains from one sample in a study of blood T cell repertoires in COVID-19. Only in-frame clones appear in the TCRdb table, and some are missing; sequencing was by immunoSEQ multiplex PCR. This table holds roughly 88,000 clones, about two thirds found once. The sample taken for sequencing was peripheral blood. The source is a woman in her fifties or sixties in a cohort sampled during active or convalescent COVID-19. CDR3s include the opening cysteine and the closing phenylalanine or tryptophan. The D gene is left open where the match is weak. The listing skips clone size in some rows; elsewhere it reads once, few, many or a size class.

v_call	j_call	d_call	clone_size	cdr3_aa	cdr3_nt
TRBV19	TRBJ1-5	NA	few	CASGVPRNQPQHF	TGTGCCAGTGGAGTACCACGCAATCAGCCCCAGCATTTT
TRBV5-1	TRBJ2-2	NA	once	CASSPSDRNTGELFF	TGCGCCAGCAGCCCAAGCGACAGAAACACCGGGGAGCTGTTTTTT
TRBV19	TRBJ1-1	NA	NA	CASSINGQTNTEAFF	TGTGCCAGTAGTATAAATGGACAGACGAACACTGAAGCTTTCTTT
TRBV5-4	TRBJ2-7	TRBD2	NA	CASSPSPGTSGGFGEQYF	TGTGCCAGCAGCCCCTCCCCCGGGACTAGCGGGGGGTTCGGAGAGCAGTACTTC
TRBV7-9	TRBJ2-5	NA	few	CASSFQGHQETQYF	TGTGCCAGCAGCTTTCAGGGGCACCAAGAGACCCAGTACTTC
TRBV3-1/TRBV3-2	TRBJ1-6	TRBD1	NA	CASSLGTGGSNSPLHF	TGTGCCAGCAGCCTTGGGACAGGAGGCTCTAATTCACCCCTCCACTTT
TRBV1	TRBJ2-7	NA	NA	CTSSQVGPPRTGGGEQYF	TGCACCAGCAGCCAAGTTGGCCCCCCCCGGACAGGGGGAGGCGAGCAGTACTTC
TRBV5-4	TRBJ2-2	NA	NA	CASSFRVSGELFF	TGTGCCAGCAGCTTTCGGGTTTCCGGGGAGCTGTTTTTT
TRBV4-1	TRBJ2-5	TRBD1	NA	CASSQGFATGGAEETQYF	TGCGCCAGCAGCCAAGGATTCGCGACAGGGGGCGCGGAGGAGACCCAGTACTTC
TRBV11-2	TRBJ2-1	NA	NA	CASSFPFSDVEQFF	TGTGCCAGCAGCTTCCCATTCAGCGACGTTGAGCAGTTCTTC
TRBV7-2	TRBJ2-7	NA	NA	CASSLGRGYEQYF	TGTGCCAGCAGCTTAGGCAGGGGTTACGAGCAGTACTTC
TRBV28	TRBJ1-2	TRBD1	NA	CASSATDRGPGYGYTF	TGTGCCAGCAGTGCGACGGACAGGGGCCCTGGCTATGGCTACACCTTC
TRBV2	TRBJ1-2	NA	few	CASKRAASGYTF	TGTGCCAGCAAGCGGGCTGCTTCTGGCTACACCTTC
TRBV6-5	TRBJ1-3	TRBD1	NA	CASSYGPGGSGNTIYF	TGTGCCAGCAGTTACGGGCCAGGGGGTTCTGGAAACACCATATATTTT
TRBV19	TRBJ2-3	NA	NA	CASSGSSGHPSTDTQYF	TGTGCCAGTAGTGGGTCCTCGGGACATCCTAGCACAGATACGCAGTATTTT
TRBV3-1/TRBV3-2	TRBJ1-4	TRBD1	NA	CASSLQGGTEKLFF	TGTGCCAGCAGCCTACAGGGGGGAACTGAAAAACTGTTTTTT
TRBV5-1	TRBJ2-1	TRBD1	NA	CASQELTGTGHNEQFF	TGCGCCAGCCAAGAACTAACCGGGACAGGGCACAATGAGCAGTTCTTC
TRBV10-3	TRBJ1-2	TRBD1	NA	CAISEGRTGNYGYTF	TGTGCCATCAGTGAGGGCCGGACAGGGAACTATGGCTACACCTTC
TRBV4-1	TRBJ2-6	NA	NA	CASSQDGGGVGANVLTF	TGCGCCAGCAGCCAAGATGGAGGGGGCGTTGGGGCCAACGTCCTGACTTTC
TRBV9	TRBJ2-5	TRBD2	NA	CASSVSVGRGYQETQYF	TGTGCCAGCAGCGTATCGGTCGGGCGGGGGTACCAAGAGACCCAGTACTTC
TRBV5-1	TRBJ2-2	NA	once	CASSPDRPNTGELFF	TGCGCCAGCAGCCCGGACAGACCGAACACCGGGGAGCTGTTTTTT
TRBV3-1/TRBV3-2	TRBJ1-2	NA	few	CASSQRLGYTF	TGTGCCAGCAGCCAGCGCCTTGGCTACACCTTC
TRBV6-1	TRBJ1-5	TRBD1	NA	CASSVWTGPGNQPQHF	TGTGCCAGCAGTGTCTGGACAGGGCCAGGCAATCAGCCCCAGCATTTT
TRBV4-1	TRBJ1-3	TRBD1	NA	CASSLSPGQFSGNTIYF	TGCGCCAGCAGCCTCAGCCCGGGACAGTTCTCTGGAAACACCATATATTTT
TRBV4-3	TRBJ1-4	NA	once	CASSQVPYNEKLFF	TGCGCCAGCAGCCAAGTACCCTATAATGAAAAACTGTTTTTT
TRBV5-1	TRBJ1-2	TRBD1	NA	CASSGDRPRGYTF	TGCGCCAGCAGCGGGGACAGGCCGCGGGGCTACACCTTC
TRBV7-2	TRBJ1-2	NA	few	CASSLTSRVIGYGYTF	TGTGCCAGCAGCTTGACCTCCAGGGTGATAGGCTATGGCTACACCTTC
TRBV7-8	TRBJ2-2	NA	NA	CASRQQGLGTGELFF	TGTGCCAGCAGGCAGCAGGGATTGGGTACCGGGGAGCTGTTTTTT
TRBV30	TRBJ1-2	TRBD1	NA	CAWIHKSGQLANYGYTF	TGTGCCTGGATCCACAAGTCGGGACAGCTAGCTAACTATGGCTACACCTTC
TRBV5-1	TRBJ1-1	NA	few	CASSPGTYWGETEAFF	TGCGCCAGCAGCCCCGGGACTTACTGGGGAGAAACTGAAGCTTTCTTT
TRBV20-1	TRBJ2-7	NA	NA	CSASRVYEQYF	TGCAGTGCTAGCAGGGTCTACGAGCAGTACTTC
TRBV6-2/TRBV6-3	TRBJ2-5	NA	NA	CASSSTGPPNSVQYF	TGTGCCAGCAGCTCGACAGGTCCCCCTAATTCGGTCCAGTACTTC
TRBV27	TRBJ1-2	TRBD1	once	CASSPTPGTGGSFYGYTF	TGTGCCAGCAGCCCCACCCCCGGGACAGGGGGCTCGTTCTATGGCTACACCTTC
TRBV6-6	TRBJ1-2	NA	NA	CASSYSIGQGYGYTF	TGTGCCAGCAGTTACTCGATCGGGCAGGGCTATGGCTACACCTTC
TRBV27	TRBJ2-7	TRBD1	NA	CASSLSAGTGFYEQYF	TGTGCCAGCAGTTTATCGGCCGGGACAGGCTTCTACGAGCAGTACTTC
TRBV5-5	TRBJ2-1	NA	NA	CASSPTGSEQFF	TGTGCCAGCAGCCCGACAGGATCGGAGCAGTTCTTC
TRBV9	TRBJ1-2	TRBD1	NA	CASSVEGQGFFGYTF	TGTGCCAGCAGCGTAGAGGGACAGGGGTTTTTTGGCTACACCTTC
TRBV19	TRBJ1-5	NA	NA	CASSIVNNQPQHF	TGTGCCAGTAGTATAGTCAACAATCAGCCCCAGCATTTT
TRBV7-3	TRBJ1-2	TRBD1	NA	CASSPQPPGQGYGYTF	TGTGCCAGCAGTCCCCAACCCCCGGGACAGGGTTATGGCTACACCTTC
TRBV28	TRBJ1-4	TRBD1	once	CASSLSGQEREKLFF	TGTGCCAGCAGTTTATCGGGACAGGAACGGGAAAAACTGTTTTTT
TRBV7-8	TRBJ1-5	NA	NA	CASSLQGSRQPQHF	TGTGCCAGCAGCTTACAGGGTTCCCGTCAGCCCCAGCATTTT
TRBV7-6	TRBJ1-4	TRBD1	NA	CASSPRGLGNEKLFF	TGTGCCAGCAGCCCCAGGGGGCTGGGTAATGAAAAACTGTTTTTT
TRBV5-8	TRBJ2-5	NA	NA	CASSTYINQETQYF	TGTGCCAGCAGCACGTACATTAACCAAGAGACCCAGTACTTC
TRBV10-3	TRBJ1-6	TRBD1	once	CAISDADRGYNSPLHF	TGTGCCATCAGTGATGCGGACAGGGGGTATAATTCACCCCTCCACTTT
TRBV27	TRBJ2-5	NA	many	CASSFIGEEGETQYF	TGTGCCAGCAGTTTTATTGGGGAGGAGGGAGAGACCCAGTACTTC
TRBV6-1	TRBJ1-5	NA	NA	CASSELVGGDNQPQHF	TGTGCCAGCAGTGAGTTGGTAGGGGGAGACAATCAGCCCCAGCATTTT
TRBV7-9	TRBJ1-3	TRBD1	NA	CASSLTAGGFRNTIYF	TGTGCCAGCAGCTTAACGGCAGGGGGCTTCAGAAACACCATATATTTT
TRBV7-2	TRBJ2-1	NA	few	CASSRDTGYYNEQFF	TGTGCCAGCAGCAGGGACACCGGATATTATAATGAGCAGTTCTTC
TRBV5-1	TRBJ2-3	TRBD2	NA	CASSLGLAGITDTQYF	TGCGCCAGCAGCCTGGGACTAGCGGGCATCACAGATACGCAGTATTTT
TRBV28	TRBJ1-2	NA	NA	CASSLQDYGYTF	TGTGCCAGCAGTTTACAGGACTATGGCTACACCTTC
TRBV7-8	TRBJ1-1	NA	NA	CASTQGKNTEAFF	TGTGCCAGCACTCAGGGTAAGAACACTGAAGCTTTCTTT
TRBV18	TRBJ1-3	TRBD1	NA	CASSPGTGVTGNTIYF	TGTGCCAGCTCACCAGGGACAGGGGTTACTGGAAACACCATATATTTT
TRBV29-1	TRBJ2-5	TRBD1	NA	CSVSETGAFRLGAQETQYF	TGCAGCGTCTCTGAGACAGGGGCTTTTCGTTTAGGGGCACAAGAGACCCAGTACTTC